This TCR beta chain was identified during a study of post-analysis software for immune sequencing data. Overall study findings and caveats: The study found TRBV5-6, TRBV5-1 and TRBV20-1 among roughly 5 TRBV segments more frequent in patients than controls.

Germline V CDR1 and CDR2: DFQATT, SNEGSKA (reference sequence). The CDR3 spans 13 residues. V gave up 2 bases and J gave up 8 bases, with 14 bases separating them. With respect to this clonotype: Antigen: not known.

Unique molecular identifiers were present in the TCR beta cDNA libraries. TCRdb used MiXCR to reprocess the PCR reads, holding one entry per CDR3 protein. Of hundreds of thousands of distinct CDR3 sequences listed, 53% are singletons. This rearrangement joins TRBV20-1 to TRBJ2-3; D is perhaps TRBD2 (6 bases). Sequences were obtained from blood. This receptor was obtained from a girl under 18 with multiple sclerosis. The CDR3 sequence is CSARSVFGGTQYF. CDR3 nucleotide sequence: TGCAGTGCTAGATCGGTGTTCGGGGGTACGCAGTATTTT.